The entry below describes one TCR beta chain. The source of the sample is a study of blood T cell repertoires in COVID-19. Study overall: COVID-19 samples from acute and convalescent phases originated in the United States, Italy and Spain. The analysed material was cDNA or gDNA that came from T cells, B-cell-depleted T cells, or PBMCs.

CDR1 is SGHRS, CDR2 YFSETQ, per germline. Trimming cost V 4 bases and J 0 bases; bases outside gene matches: 4. This CDR3 contains 15 residues. Sequenced by immunoSEQ multiplex PCR; TCRdb stores in-frame clones only, minus some. The repertoire includes under 250,000 clones, less than 85% of them detected once, and 3.6% sits in the top ten. V usage is TRBV5-1 and J usage is TRBJ2-3, with TRBD2 identical over 8 bases. Sequenced: peripheral blood. The clonotype was recovered from a woman at least 80 years old with acute or convalescent COVID-19. The CDR3 coding sequence is TGCGCCAGCAGCGATACTAGCGGAAGCACAGATACGCAGTATTTT. This encodes CASSDTSGSTDTQYF.